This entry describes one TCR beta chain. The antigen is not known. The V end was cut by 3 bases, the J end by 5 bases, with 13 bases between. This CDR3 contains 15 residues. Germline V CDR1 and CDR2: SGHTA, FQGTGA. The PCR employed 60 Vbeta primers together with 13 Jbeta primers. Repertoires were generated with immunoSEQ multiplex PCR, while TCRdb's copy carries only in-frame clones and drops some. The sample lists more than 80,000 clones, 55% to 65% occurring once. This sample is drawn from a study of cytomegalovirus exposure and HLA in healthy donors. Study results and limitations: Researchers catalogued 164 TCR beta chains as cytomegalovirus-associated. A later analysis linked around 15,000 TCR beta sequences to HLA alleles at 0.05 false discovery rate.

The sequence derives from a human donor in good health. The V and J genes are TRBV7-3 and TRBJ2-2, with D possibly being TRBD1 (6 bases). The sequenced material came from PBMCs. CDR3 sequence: CASSFIQGGTGELFF. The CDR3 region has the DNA TGTGCCAGCAGCTTTATACAGGGCGGAACCGGGGAGCTGTTTTTT.